The present T cell receptor (beta chain) was sequenced within a study of T cell responses to AZD1222 COVID-19 vaccine. Study results and limitations: CD4 TCRs covered the whole spike, strongest at regions 160-218 and 743-854. Repertoires in all cases were sampled only once the peak T cell response had passed.

The CDR3 runs 16 residues. Germline V gene sequence: CDR1 LGHNA, CDR2 YSLEER. Between the trimmed V and J ends, which lost 0 bases and 2 bases, there was a span of 11 bases. Assay: immunoSEQ multiplex PCR; the TCRdb copy retains only in-frame clones and omits some. The sample lists some 150,000 clones; more than 70% were seen once. Remarks on this clone: The antigen remains unidentified.

The starting material was peripheral blood, obtained on day 0 of AZD1222 vaccination. This rearrangement joins TRBV4-3 to TRBJ1-5; maybe TRBD1 (6 bases). The receptor was isolated from an adult in good health. DNA for the CDR3: TGCGCCAGCAGCCAAGATCCGGCAGGGGGCAATCAGCCCCAGCATTTT. This codes for CASSQDPAGGNQPQHF.